The 22 T cell receptor beta chains in this list originate from one sample, sequenced in a study of response to subunit inactivated influenza vaccine. TCRdb recomputed calls from the RT-PCR reads with MiXCR, one row per CDR3 protein. The repertoire holds approximately 480,000 distinct CDR3 sequences, with approximately 9.9% as singletons. This specimen consisted of PBMCs from blood, obtained more than 35 days after vaccination. The receptors derive from a man aged 45 to 65 who received an inactivated influenza vaccine.

This clonotype has at least ten counts. V and J are TRBV15 and TRBJ2-3, with 8 bases aligning to TRBD2. CDR1 and CDR2 (germline): LNHNV, YYDKDF (reference sequence). J lost 7 bases, V lost 1 base, and 1 base had no gene match. CDR3 length: 13 amino acids. CDR3 sequence reads: CATSRGGGNTQYF. CDR3 DNA: TGTGCCACCAGCAGAGGCGGGGGGAATACGCAGTATTTT.

The genes are TRBV20-1 and TRBJ2-2; the match to TRBD2 covers 8 bases. Germline-derived CDR1 and CDR2 are DFQATT and SNEGSKA (reference sequence). The CDR3 is 14 residues long. V shed 3 bases and J 0 bases; nucleotides not matched to a gene: 0. CDR3 coding DNA: TGCAGTGCTAGCGGGAGGGCGAACACCGGGGAGCTGTTTTTT. Translating it yields CSASGRANTGELFF.

This chain joins TRBV18 and TRBJ2-5, with unresolved D. Between the trimmed V and J ends, which lost 3 bases and 4 bases, there was a span of 9 bases. The CDR3 spans 13 residues. Germline V gene sequence: CDR1 KGHSH, CDR2 LQKENI. CDR3 sequence: CASSPAAAETQYF. The CDR3 DNA reads TGTGCCAGCTCACCCGCGGCGGCAGAGACCCAGTACTTC.

The genes are TRBV15 and TRBJ2-5, with D hard to call. The V end was cut by 9 bases, the J end by 1 base, with 9 bases between. Germline values: CDR1 LNHNV, CDR2 YYDKDF (reference sequence). The CDR3 spans 12 residues. This CDR3 is CATRHSQETQYF. The CDR3 DNA follows: TGTGCCACTCGGCACAGCCAAGAGACCCAGTACTTC.

Regarding this clonotype: The final CDR3 position lacks the conserved phenylalanine or tryptophan, pointing to a likely read error. This chain joins TRBV10-3 and TRBJ1-1, with unresolved D. Per germline, CDR1 ENHRY and CDR2 SYGVKD. The V end was cut by 0 bases, the J end by 4 bases, with 6 bases between. This CDR3 region has 13 residues. In DNA, the CDR3 is TGTGCCATCAGTGAGTCCGTGAGCACTGAAGCTTTCCTT. It codes for CAISESVSTEAFL.

This clonotype showed up just a few times. The chain's CDR3 is CASSSRQSTYYEQYF. CDR3 bases: TGTGCCAGCAGCTCTAGACAGAGTACCTACTACGAGCAGTACTTC. The rearrangement links TRBV7-9 to TRBJ2-7, with D perhaps TRBD1 (5 bases). The CDR3 has 15 amino acids. V lost 4 bases and J lost 3, with 16 bases in between. Germline V lookup: CDR1 SEHNR, CDR2 FQNEAQ (reference sequence).

The chain combines TRBV7-9 with TRBJ2-1; 7 bases agree with TRBD1. V trimming: 6 bases; J trimming: 6 bases; junction bases outside the gene matches: 11. Germline CDR1 and CDR2: SEHNR and FQNEAQ (reference sequence). The CDR3 consists of 15 residues. The CDR3 DNA is TGTGCCAGCAGTGTACAGGGGTTGCTATTCAATGAGCAGTTCTTC. The encoded protein is CASSVQGLLFNEQFF.

This clonotype occurred a few times. This chain uses TRBV20-1 with TRBJ2-7; 8 nucleotides align to TRBD2. Germline V CDR1 and CDR2: DFQATT, SNEGSKA (reference sequence). CDR3 length: 13 residues. This CDR3 reads CRPSGGVVYEQYF. In DNA form, the CDR3 reads TGCAGACCGTCGGGAGGGGTAGTCTACGAGCAGTACTTC.

This clonotype came up many times. This chain links TRBV24-1 with TRBJ2-3, with D possibly TRBD2 on 5 matching bases. The CDR3 has 15 amino acids. Between the trimmed V and J ends, which lost 4 bases and 2 bases, there was a span of 12 bases. Per germline, CDR1 KGHDR and CDR2 SFDVKD. The CDR3 region is CATSEAGGFTDTQYF. The CDR3 region has the DNA TGTGCCACCAGTGAGGCAGGAGGATTCACAGATACGCAGTATTTT.

Many counts were recorded for this clonotype. V and J are TRBV12-3 or TRBV12-4 and TRBJ2-5; D possibly uses TRBD1 or TRBD2 (6 bases each). V lost 2 bases to trimming and J lost 5 bases, with 12 bases between them. This CDR3 contains 14 residues. CDR3 loop: CASSLWGAGETQYF. CDR3 sequence (DNA): TGTGCCAGCAGTTTATGGGGGGCCGGGGAGACCCAGTACTTC.

The gene calls are TRBV4-3 and TRBJ1-4; D is undetermined. CDR3 length: 16 residues. Between the trimmed V and J ends, which lost 0 bases and 8 bases, there was a span of 16 bases. Germline V gives CDR1 LGHNA, CDR2 YSLEER. CDR3: CASSQDQAAVGEKLFF. The DNA of the CDR3 is TGCGCCAGCAGCCAAGATCAGGCAGCGGTGGGCGAAAAACTGTTTTTT.

The table lists this clonotype with a few counts. The chain carries TRBV12-3 or TRBV12-4 and TRBJ2-1; 11 bases are shared with TRBD1. CDR3 length: 16 residues. Germline trimming cut 1 base from V and 7 bases from J; bases unmatched to any gene: 6. CDR3 bases: TGTGCCAGCAGTTTAGGCTTCGGGACAGGGGGGAATGAGCAGTTCTTC. It yields the protein CASSLGFGTGGNEQFF.

This clonotype appeared a few times. J is TRBJ2-1 and V is TRBV7-9, with D unresolved. V was clipped by 5 bases and J by 3 bases, with 11 bases between them. The CDR3 is 14 amino acids. Per the germline V gene, CDR1 is SEHNR and CDR2 is FQNEAQ (reference sequence). The CDR3 DNA reads TGTGCCAGCAGCCCAGCACCGATCTACAATGAGCAGTTCTTC. Amino acids: CASSPAPIYNEQFF.

This clonotype was detected a few times. The rearrangement uses TRBV4-3 and TRBJ2-5; 11 positions agree with TRBD1. J was trimmed by 4 bases and V by 0 bases; bases with no gene match: 4. CDR3 size: 16 residues. Germline V CDR1 and CDR2: LGHNA, YSLEER. CDR3 amino acids: CASSQERGQGGETQYF. The CDR3 bases are TGCGCCAGCAGCCAAGAAAGGGGACAGGGGGGAGAGACCCAGTACTTC.

V is TRBV18 and J is TRBJ2-2, with D possibly being TRBD1 (6 bases). Trimming cost V 2 bases and J 1 base, with 8 bases left between them. In germline, CDR1 is KGHSH, CDR2 LQKENI. The CDR3 consists of 15 residues. The CDR3 DNA sequence: TGTGCCAGCTCACCAAGGGACAAGAACACCGGGGAGCTGTTTTTT. Its protein product is CASSPRDKNTGELFF.

This chain links TRBV9 with TRBJ2-1; unclear D gene. Trimming removed 1 base from V and 5 bases from J, with 10 bases in between. This CDR3 region has 14 residues. Germline assignment: CDR1 SGDLS and CDR2 YYNGEE. The DNA for the CDR3 is TGTGCCAGCAGCGTATATGAGGAGAACAATGAGCAGTTCTTC. Amino acid sequence: CASSVYEENNEQFF. The whole variable domain, remainder taken from reference TRBV9 and TRBJ2-1, is DSGVTQTPKHLITATGQRVTLRCSPRSGDLSVYWYQQSLDQGLQFLIQYYNGEERAKGNILERFSAQQFPDLHSELNLSSLELGDSALYFCASSVYEENNEQFFGPGTRLTVL.

With regard to this clonotype: A much larger clone lies one base from this, so it may be a read error. The gene calls are TRBV7-9 and TRBJ2-3, with D hard to call. Deletions cut 4 bases from V and 0 bases from J, with 5 bases between. The CDR3 spans 13 residues. Germline V gene data show CDR1 as SEHNR and CDR2 as FQNEAQ (reference sequence). The CDR3 loop reads CASSSASTDTQYF. CDR3 nucleotides: TGTGCCAGCAGCTCAGCTAGCACAGATACGCAGTATTTT.

This clonotype was seen a handful of times. The chain couples TRBV20-1 to TRBJ2-2, with TRBD1 identical over 7 bases. There are 17 residues in the CDR3. Germline V CDR1 and CDR2: DFQATT, SNEGSKA (reference sequence). V lost 1 base, J lost 0 bases, and 8 bases stayed unmatched. CDR3 in DNA: TGCAGTGCTAGAGCTCCACCTGGGACAGCGAACACCGGGGAGCTGTTTTTT. Its protein is CSARAPPGTANTGELFF.

This clonotype has only a few counts. This chain links TRBV4-3 with TRBJ1-2; no definite D call. Trimming pared 4 bases from V and 4 bases from J, leaving 19 bases between. Germline V CDR1 and CDR2: LGHNA, YSLEER. There are 16 residues in the CDR3. Here the CDR3 reads CASSPTDVEPGYGYTF. In DNA, the CDR3 is TGCGCCAGCAGCCCTACAGATGTAGAGCCCGGCTATGGCTACACCTTC.

This clonotype occurred a few times. This chain links TRBV5-1 with TRBJ2-5; TRBD2 might be the D (6 bases). From germline, CDR1 is SGHRS and CDR2 YFSETQ. Trimming removed 4 bases from V and 2 bases from J, with 12 bases in between. The CDR3 is made up of 14 amino acids. This CDR3 is CASSPVAGQETQYF. As DNA, the CDR3 is TGCGCCAGCAGCCCAGTGGCGGGGCAAGAGACCCAGTACTTC. The full variable domain, in which reference TRBV5-1 and TRBJ2-5 provide the parts outside the CDR3, is KAGVTQTPRYLIKTRGQQVTLSCSPISGHRSVSWYQQTPGQGLQFLFEYFSETQRNKGNFPGRFSGRQFSNSRSEMNVSTLELGDSALYLCASSPVAGQETQYFGPGTRLLVL.

This clonotype was picked up many times. In DNA form, the CDR3 reads TGTGCCAGCGGTGGGAAGGGGCCAACTAGCACAGATACGCAGTATTTT. This translates into CASGGKGPTSTDTQYF. The chain carries TRBV7-9 and TRBJ2-3; the D gene is possibly TRBD1 (5 bases). The CDR3 extends over 16 amino acids. V lost 8 bases, J lost 0 bases, and 18 bases lay in between. Germline CDR1 and CDR2: SEHNR and FQNEAQ (reference sequence).

This clonotype was found a few times. The chain uses TRBV15 and TRBJ1-3, with unresolved D. CDR3 size: 14 residues. The ends were cut back, 6 bases at V and 5 bases at J, with 14 bases in the middle. The V gene's germline CDR1 is LNHNV and CDR2 YYDKDF (reference sequence). CDR3 region: CATRGGFSRNTIYF. The CDR3 coding sequence is TGTGCCACCAGGGGTGGATTTTCTAGAAACACCATATATTTT.